Sequencing of this T cell receptor beta chain was carried out in a study of T cell responses to AZD1222 COVID-19 vaccine. Generated by immunoSEQ multiplex PCR, the TCRdb table keeps only in-frame clones and is missing some. The sample holds approximately 200,000 clones, approximately 94% seen once. V was clipped by 0 bases and J by 2 bases; unmatched bases: 17. The CDR3 contains 19 residues. CDR1 SGHRS and CDR2 YFSETQ come from the germline V gene. The J gene is TRBJ2-7, the V gene TRBV5-1; 7 bases map to TRBD1. The starting material was peripheral blood, obtained 28 days after the second dose of the MenACWY control vaccine. This receptor was taken from an adult who received the MenACWY meningococcal vaccine as a control. Here the CDR3 DNA reads TGCGCCAGCAGCTTGGGCCCCCCGTCTTACCGGGACAGTCCCTACGAGCAGTACTTC. It specifies CASSLGPPSYRDSPYEQYF.